These 15 T cell receptor beta chains share one sample of origin, sequenced in a study of control samples from healthy donors and cancer patients. Some clones are missing from TCRdb's copy, which holds only in-frame ones; the method was immunoSEQ multiplex PCR. The table shows about 94,000 clones, with about nine tenths occurring only once. The sample taken for sequencing was blood. The receptor set was obtained from a woman aged 18-29 years in good health.

The V gene is TRBV4-1, the J gene TRBJ1-1, with D possibly being TRBD1 (5 bases). V shed 1 base and J shed 6 bases, with 18 bases lying between them. Germline assignment: CDR1 MGHRA and CDR2 YSYEKL. The CDR3 is made up of 16 amino acids. CDR3 DNA sequence: TGCGCCAGCAGCCAAGTCATAGGAGGGGATGAAGCTGAAGCTTTCTTT. It translates to CASSQVIGGDEAEAFF.

The chain recombines TRBV4-1 with TRBJ2-5, with D maybe TRBD2 (5 bases). CDR3 length equals 14 residues. Germline-derived CDR1 and CDR2 are MGHRA and YSYEKL. V shed 1 base and J shed 3 bases, with 9 bases lying between them. The CDR3: CASSQGRDEETQYF. CDR3 bases: TGCGCCAGCAGCCAAGGTCGGGATGAAGAGACCCAGTACTTC.

The chain is built from TRBV5-1 and TRBJ1-2; D is unclear. The CDR3 extends over 14 amino acids. The germline V and J ends were trimmed by 0 bases and 3 bases, with 9 bases remaining between them. Germline assignment: CDR1 SGHRS and CDR2 YFSETQ. CDR3 nucleotide sequence: TGCGCCAGCAGCTTGGACCTCTCTTACTATGGCTACACCTTC. The encoded protein is CASSLDLSYYGYTF. The complete variable domain, with remaining parts taken from reference TRBV5-1 and TRBJ1-2, reads KAGVTQTPRYLIKTRGQQVTLSCSPISGHRSVSWYQQTPGQGLQFLFEYFSETQRNKGNFPGRFSGRQFSNSRSEMNVSTLELGDSALYLCASSLDLSYYGYTFGSGTRLTVV.

The V gene is TRBV3-1 (or the pseudogene TRBV3-2), the J gene TRBJ2-7; 9 nucleotides line up with TRBD2. Trimming removed 1 base from V and 7 bases from J; junction bases left unmatched: 5. CDR1 is LGHDT, CDR2 YNNKEL, per germline (reference sequence). This CDR3 has 14 amino acids. The CDR3 region is CASSQGGGAGEQYF. For the CDR3, the DNA is TGTGCCAGCAGCCAAGGCGGGGGGGCGGGAGAGCAGTACTTC.

The V and J genes are TRBV9 and TRBJ2-1; 10 bases map to TRBD2. The germline V gene has CDR1 SGDLS and CDR2 YYNGEE. CDR3 length equals 17 residues. J was trimmed by 4 bases and V by 3 bases; bases with no gene match: 10. CDR3 region: CASSAPSSGGDYNEQFF. CDR3 bases: TGTGCCAGCAGCGCCCCCAGCAGCGGGGGGGATTACAATGAGCAGTTCTTC.

The chain joins TRBV10-1 to TRBJ2-7; D may be TRBD2 (6 bases). V lost 4 bases and J 2 bases, leaving 9 bases between the germline ends. Germline V gene sequence: CDR1 WNHNN, CDR2 SYGVQD (reference sequence). The CDR3 has 13 residues. The CDR3 nucleotides read TGCGCCAGCAGTGTTAGCGGAGCCTACGAGCAGTACTTC. This sequence encodes CASSVSGAYEQYF.

The chain joins TRBV21-1 to TRBJ1-2; TRBD1 is the table's D call, not checked against the DNA. TRBV21-1 counts as a pseudogene. The CDR3 is 15 amino acids. CDR3 protein: CASSPPEEQVEGYTF. The CDR3, as DNA: TGTGCCAGCAGCCCGCCGGAAGAACAGGTAGAAGGCTACACCTTC.

The chain employs TRBV4-2 and TRBJ1-5; D is unclear. The CDR3 is 13 amino acids. The germline V and J ends were trimmed by 0 bases and 3 bases, with 3 bases remaining between them. CDR1 is LGHNA, CDR2 YNFKEQ, per germline. The CDR3 nucleotides are TGTGCCAGCAGCCAAGACCTCAATCAGCCCCAGCATTTT. This translates into CASSQDLNQPQHF.

The chain employs TRBV5-6 and TRBJ1-1; 7 bases are shared with TRBD1. The CDR3 totals 15 residues. In germline, CDR1 is SGHDT, CDR2 YYEEEE. With V trimmed by 0 bases and J by 0 bases, 2 bases remained unmatched. CDR3 residues: CASSLGTGMNTEAFF. For the CDR3, the DNA is TGTGCCAGCAGCTTGGGGACAGGCATGAACACTGAAGCTTTCTTT.

This chain uses TRBV3-1 (or the pseudogene TRBV3-2) with TRBJ1-2; TRBD1 aligns across 11 bases. Germline V CDR1 and CDR2: LGHDT, YNNKEL (reference sequence). With 6 bases clipped from V and 2 bases from J, the junction kept 5 bases outside the gene matches. The CDR3 sequence is 15 residues long. The CDR3 coding sequence is TGTGCCAGCAGACCTGGACAGGGGGCGAACTATGGCTACACCTTC. It encodes CASRPGQGANYGYTF.

On this clone itself: Other DNA variants within this sample encode the same CDR3. This chain uses TRBV27 with TRBJ2-3; D not certain. The CDR3 spans 13 residues. Germline V lookup: CDR1 MNHEY, CDR2 SMNVEV (reference sequence). The V and J ends lost 3 bases and 0 bases respectively, with 4 bases between them. The CDR3 loop reads CASSFGSTDTQYF. The CDR3 DNA reads TGTGCCAGCAGTTTTGGAAGCACAGATACGCAGTATTTT.

The chain links TRBV12-2 to TRBJ2-3; the listed D gene, TRBD1, was not tested against the DNA. TRBV12-2 is a pseudogene locus. This CDR3 has 11 amino acids. The CDR3 here is CASLHTDTQYF. For the CDR3, the DNA is TGTGCAAGTCTCCACACAGATACGCAGTATTTT.

The chain is built from TRBV6-5 and TRBJ1-3; D unclear. This CDR3 is built from 14 residues. Germline assignment: CDR1 MNHEY and CDR2 SVGAGI. V lost 5 bases to trimming and J lost 0 bases, with 8 bases between them. The CDR3 here is CASSPRISGNTIYF. The CDR3 region has the DNA TGTGCCAGCAGTCCCCGTATCTCTGGAAACACCATATATTTT.

The CDR3 region is CASADSLNTEAFF. CDR3 nucleotides: TGTGCCAGTGCCGACAGCCTGAACACTGAAGCTTTCTTT. This chain connects TRBV19 to TRBJ1-1; a weak D match, TRBD1 (5 bases). Trimming left V 8 bases short and J 0 bases short, with 10 bases between. The CDR3 spans 13 residues. Germline assignment: CDR1 LNHDA and CDR2 SQIVND (reference sequence).

The J gene is TRBJ2-1, the V gene TRBV5-6; D is perhaps TRBD2 (5 bases). Germline-derived CDR1 and CDR2 are SGHDT and YYEEEE. The CDR3 has 13 amino acids. V was shortened by 0 bases and J by 10 bases, with 11 bases between the two germline ends. The CDR3 loop reads CASSLGWPGEQFF. The CDR3 nucleotides are TGTGCCAGCAGCTTGGGCTGGCCGGGGGAGCAGTTCTTC.